This TCR beta chain was sequenced for a study of neurological immune-mediated disorders. Findings and caveats of the study: TCR clonal expansion peaked in HTLV-1-associated myelopathy patients and was lowest in multiple sclerosis patients.

There are 17 residues in the CDR3. The V gene end was trimmed by 5 bases and the J gene end by 9 bases; junction bases not matched to a gene: 16. Per germline, CDR1 SGHTA and CDR2 FQGNSA. This clonotype appeared many times. Its target is not known. The method for making cDNA was 5'RACE, and it used 10-nucleotide random UMIs. TCRdb processed the 5' RACE reads anew with MiXCR; each CDR3 protein has one entry. Here the sample spans 20,000 or so distinct CDR3 sequences, 7.5% being singletons. Use was made of 950,000 to 1,000,000 CD4+ or CD8+ T cells in sorted libraries. Sequencing was carried out using CD8+ T cells from blood. The V call is TRBV7-2, the J call TRBJ2-2; 9 positions match TRBD2. The TCR was taken from a woman aged 25 to 45 with HTLV-1-associated myelopathy (HAM/TSP). CDR3 in amino acids: CASSPGLAGERSRELFF. The CDR3 coding sequence is TGTGCCAGCAGCCCCGGTTTAGCGGGGGAGCGATCCCGGGAGCTGTTTTTT.